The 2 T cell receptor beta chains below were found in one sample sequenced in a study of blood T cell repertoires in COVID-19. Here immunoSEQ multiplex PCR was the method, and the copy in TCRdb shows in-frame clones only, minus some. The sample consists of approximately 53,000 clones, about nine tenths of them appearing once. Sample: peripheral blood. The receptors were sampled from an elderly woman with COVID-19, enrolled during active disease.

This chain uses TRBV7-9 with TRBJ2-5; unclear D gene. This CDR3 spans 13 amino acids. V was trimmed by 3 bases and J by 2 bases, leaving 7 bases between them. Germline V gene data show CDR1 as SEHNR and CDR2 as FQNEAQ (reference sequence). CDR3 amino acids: CASSFFGQETQYF. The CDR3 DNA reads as TGTGCCAGCAGCTTCTTCGGGCAAGAGACCCAGTACTTC.

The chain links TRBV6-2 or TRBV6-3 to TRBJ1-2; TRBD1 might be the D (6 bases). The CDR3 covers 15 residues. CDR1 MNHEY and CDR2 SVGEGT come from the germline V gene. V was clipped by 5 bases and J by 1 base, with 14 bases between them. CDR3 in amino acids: CASSAIRTVNYGYTF. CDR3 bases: TGTGCCAGCAGTGCAATCAGGACAGTTAACTATGGCTACACCTTC.